The clone carrying this T cell receptor (beta chain) was detected only a few times. Preparation of the TCRbeta library involved a method that used unique molecular identifiers. TCRdb re-called the PCR reads with MiXCR, one entry per CDR3 protein. In the table there are some 200,000 distinct CDR3 sequences, about 6.8% of which are singletons. This CDR3 region has 12 residues. CDR1 SEHNR and CDR2 FQNEAQ come from the germline V gene (reference sequence). Trimming shortened V by 5 bases and J by 5 bases, and 10 bases separated the two germline ends. These data come from a study of T-cell reconstitution after alpha-beta-depleted transplantation in children.

This chain links TRBV7-9 with TRBJ2-7; tentatively, D is TRBD1 (6 bases). The starting material was PBMCs from the stem cell graft donor, obtained from the stem cell graft. This clonotype was obtained from a human donor who donated a stem cell graft to a child with Wiskott-Aldrich syndrome. CDR3 coding DNA: TGTGCCAGCAGCCCTACAGGGAACGAGCAGTACTTC. It specifies CASSPTGNEQYF.